This record looks at one TCR beta chain sequence and its context. What it recognizes is unknown. The data stem from a study of beta chain features in type 1 diabetes. Study-wide findings and caveats: Short templates might get an advantage during PCR, and this would be equal in patients and controls. Within the patient group, naive, central memory and Treg TCRB repertoires appeared more similar to each other than within healthy donors. Reduced insertions and increased deletions marked VDJ junctions in type 1 diabetes patients.

Of the isolated RNA, all was reverse transcribed, and so the sequenced material was expressed TCRB transcripts. Assay used: immunoSEQ multiplex PCR; TCRdb lists only in-frame clones, some missing. Among 240,000 or so clones, 27% were seen once, and the ten largest hold about 3.9%. The source is a man aged 30-40 years in good health. The specimen sequenced was central memory CD4+ T cells from blood.

CDR3 region: CASSLTLRPDTQYF. CDR3 bases: TGTGCCAGCAGCTTAACGCTAAGACCAGATACGCAGTATTTT. This rearrangement joins TRBV7-2 to TRBJ2-3; D gene ambiguous. The CDR3 runs to 14 residues. Germline CDR1 is SGHTA and CDR2 is FQGNSA. The germline V and J ends were trimmed by 2 bases and 4 bases, with 10 bases remaining between them.